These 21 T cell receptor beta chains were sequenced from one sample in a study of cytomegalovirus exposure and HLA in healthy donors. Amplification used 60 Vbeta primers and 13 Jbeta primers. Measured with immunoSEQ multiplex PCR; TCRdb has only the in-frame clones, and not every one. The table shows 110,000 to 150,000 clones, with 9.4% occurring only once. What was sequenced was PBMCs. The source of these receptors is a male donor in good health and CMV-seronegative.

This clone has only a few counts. CDR3 DNA sequence: TGTGCCAGCAGCTTAGGCAGGGGGGATAATCAGCCCCAGCATTTT. This codes for CASSLGRGDNQPQHF. The rearrangement uses TRBV7-2 and TRBJ1-5; 7 bases are shared with TRBD1. The germline CDR1 and CDR2 sequences are SGHTA and FQGNSA. Germline trimming cut 1 base from V and 4 bases from J; bases unmatched to any gene: 4. The length of the CDR3 is 15 residues.

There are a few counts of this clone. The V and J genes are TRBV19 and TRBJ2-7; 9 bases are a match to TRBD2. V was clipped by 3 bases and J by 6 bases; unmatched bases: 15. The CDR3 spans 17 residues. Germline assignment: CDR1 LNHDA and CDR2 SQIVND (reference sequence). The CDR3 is CASSITVTPAGGREQYF. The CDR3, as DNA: TGTGCCAGTAGTATCACCGTCACCCCAGCGGGAGGACGCGAGCAGTACTTC.

The CDR3 sequence is CSGELSSGNTIYF. The CDR3 nucleotides are TGCAGCGGAGAGCTTAGCTCTGGAAACACCATATATTTT. This chain uses TRBV29-1 with TRBJ1-3, with D unclear. Looked up from germline, CDR1 is SQVTM and CDR2 is ANQGSEA. V lost 7 bases and J 0 bases, leaving 10 bases between the germline ends. The CDR3 runs 13 residues.

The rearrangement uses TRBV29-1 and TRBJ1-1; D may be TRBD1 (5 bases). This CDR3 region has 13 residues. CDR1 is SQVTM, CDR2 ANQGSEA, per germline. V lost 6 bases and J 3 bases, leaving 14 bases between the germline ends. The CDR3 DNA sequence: TGCAGCGTCCACAGGACCAGGGACACTGAAGCTTTCTTT. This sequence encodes CSVHRTRDTEAFF.

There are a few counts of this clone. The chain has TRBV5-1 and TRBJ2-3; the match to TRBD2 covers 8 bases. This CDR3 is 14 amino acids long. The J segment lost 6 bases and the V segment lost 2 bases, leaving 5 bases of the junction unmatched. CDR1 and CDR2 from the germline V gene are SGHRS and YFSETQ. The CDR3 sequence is CASSLSGSADTQYF. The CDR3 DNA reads TGCGCCAGCAGCTTAAGCGGGAGCGCGGATACGCAGTATTTT.

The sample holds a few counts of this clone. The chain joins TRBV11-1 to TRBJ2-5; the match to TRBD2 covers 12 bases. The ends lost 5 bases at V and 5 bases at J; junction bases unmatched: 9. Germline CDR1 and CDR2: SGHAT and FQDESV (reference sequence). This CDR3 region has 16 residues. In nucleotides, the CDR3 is TGTGCCAGCAGCCAACCTAGCGGGGGGGCTATGGAGACCCAGTACTTC. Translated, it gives CASSQPSGGAMETQYF.

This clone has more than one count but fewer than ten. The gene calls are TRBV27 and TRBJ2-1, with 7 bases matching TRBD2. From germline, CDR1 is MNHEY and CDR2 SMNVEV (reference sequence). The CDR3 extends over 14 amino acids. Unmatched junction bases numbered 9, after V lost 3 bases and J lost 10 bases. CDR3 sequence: CASSLSSGNGEQFF. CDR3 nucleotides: TGTGCCAGCAGTTTGTCTAGCGGAAACGGGGAGCAGTTCTTC.

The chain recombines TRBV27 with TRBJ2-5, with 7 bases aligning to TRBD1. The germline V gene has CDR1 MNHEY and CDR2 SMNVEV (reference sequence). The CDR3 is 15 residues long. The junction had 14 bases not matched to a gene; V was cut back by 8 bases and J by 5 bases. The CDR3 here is CASAPRPGGMETQYF. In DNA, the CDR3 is TGTGCCAGCGCCCCCCGGCCAGGGGGAATGGAGACCCAGTACTTC.

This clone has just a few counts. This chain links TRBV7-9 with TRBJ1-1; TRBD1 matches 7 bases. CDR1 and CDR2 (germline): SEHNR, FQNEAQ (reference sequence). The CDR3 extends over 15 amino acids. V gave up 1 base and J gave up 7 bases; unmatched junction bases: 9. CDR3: CASSLDSGTASEAFF. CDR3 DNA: TGTGCCAGCAGCTTAGATTCTGGGACAGCGAGTGAAGCTTTCTTT.

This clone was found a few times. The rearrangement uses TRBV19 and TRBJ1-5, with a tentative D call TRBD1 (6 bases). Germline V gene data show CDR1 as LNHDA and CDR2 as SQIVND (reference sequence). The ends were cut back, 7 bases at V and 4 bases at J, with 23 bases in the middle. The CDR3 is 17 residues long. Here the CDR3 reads CASTEKVRTVLNQPQHF. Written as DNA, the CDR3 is TGTGCCAGTACCGAGAAGGTTAGGACAGTTCTAAATCAGCCCCAGCATTTT.

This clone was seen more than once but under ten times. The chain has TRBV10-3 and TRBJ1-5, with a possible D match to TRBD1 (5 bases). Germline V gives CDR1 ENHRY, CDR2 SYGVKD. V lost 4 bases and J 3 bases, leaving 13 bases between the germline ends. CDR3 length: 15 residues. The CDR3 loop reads CAISGLGGDNQPQHF. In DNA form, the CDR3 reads TGTGCCATCAGTGGCCTTGGAGGGGACAATCAGCCCCAGCATTTT.

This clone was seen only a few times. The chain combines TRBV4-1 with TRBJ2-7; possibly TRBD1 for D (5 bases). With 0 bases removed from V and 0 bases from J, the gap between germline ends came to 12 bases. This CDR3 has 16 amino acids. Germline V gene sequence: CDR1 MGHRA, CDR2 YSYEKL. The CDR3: CASSQDRQGASYEQYF. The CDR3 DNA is TGCGCCAGCAGCCAAGATAGGCAGGGCGCCTCCTACGAGCAGTACTTC.

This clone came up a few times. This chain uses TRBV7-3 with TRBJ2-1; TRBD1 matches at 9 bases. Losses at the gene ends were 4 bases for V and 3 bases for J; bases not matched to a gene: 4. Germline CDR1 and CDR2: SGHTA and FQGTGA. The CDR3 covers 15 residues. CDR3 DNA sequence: TGTGCCAGCAGCTCAGACAGGGGGGGCTACAATGAGCAGTTCTTC. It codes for CASSSDRGGYNEQFF.

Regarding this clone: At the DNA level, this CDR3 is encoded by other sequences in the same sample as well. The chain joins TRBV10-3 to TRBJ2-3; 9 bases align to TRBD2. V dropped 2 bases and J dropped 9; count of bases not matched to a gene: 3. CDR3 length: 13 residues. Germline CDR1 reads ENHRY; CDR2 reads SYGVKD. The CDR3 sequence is CAISEPGTSTQYF. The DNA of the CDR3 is TGTGCCATCAGTGAGCCCGGGACTAGCACGCAGTATTTT.

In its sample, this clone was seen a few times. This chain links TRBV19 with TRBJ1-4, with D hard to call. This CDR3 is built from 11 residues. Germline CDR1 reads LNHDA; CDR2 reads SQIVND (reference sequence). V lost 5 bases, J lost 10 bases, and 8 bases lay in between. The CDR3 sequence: CASSLSGKLFF. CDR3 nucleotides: TGTGCCAGTAGTCTCTCCGGAAAACTGTTTTTT. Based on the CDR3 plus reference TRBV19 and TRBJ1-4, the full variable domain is DGGITQSPKYLFRKEGQNVTLSCEQNLNHDAMYWYRQDPGQGLRLIYYSQIVNDFQKGDIAEGYSVSREKKESFPLTVTSAQKNPTAFYLCASSLSGKLFFGSGTQLSVL.

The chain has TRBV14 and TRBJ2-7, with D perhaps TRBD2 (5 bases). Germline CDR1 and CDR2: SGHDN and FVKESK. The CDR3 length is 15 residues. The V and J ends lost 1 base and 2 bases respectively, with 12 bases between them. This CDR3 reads CASSQGRGSAYEQYF. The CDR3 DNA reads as TGTGCCAGCAGCCAAGGTCGAGGGAGCGCCTACGAGCAGTACTTC.

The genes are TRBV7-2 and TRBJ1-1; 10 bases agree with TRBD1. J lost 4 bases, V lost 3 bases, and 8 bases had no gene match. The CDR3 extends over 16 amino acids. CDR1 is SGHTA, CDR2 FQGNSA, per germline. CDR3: CASSLVDRGLVTEAFF. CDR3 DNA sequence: TGTGCCAGCAGCTTGGTTGACAGGGGGCTCGTCACTGAAGCTTTCTTT.

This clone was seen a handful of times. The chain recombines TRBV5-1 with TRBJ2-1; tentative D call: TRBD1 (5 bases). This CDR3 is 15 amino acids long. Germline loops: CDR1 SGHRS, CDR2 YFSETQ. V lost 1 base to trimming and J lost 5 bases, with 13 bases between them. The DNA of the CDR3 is TGCGCCAGCAGCTTGTCACCAGGGTCCGACAATGAGCAGTTCTTC. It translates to CASSLSPGSDNEQFF.

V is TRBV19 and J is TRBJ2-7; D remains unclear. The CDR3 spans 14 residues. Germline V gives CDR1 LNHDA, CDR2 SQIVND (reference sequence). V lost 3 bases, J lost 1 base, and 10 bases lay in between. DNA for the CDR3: TGTGCCAGTAGTATGTGGTTCGGGTCCTACGAGCAGTACTTC. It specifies CASSMWFGSYEQYF.

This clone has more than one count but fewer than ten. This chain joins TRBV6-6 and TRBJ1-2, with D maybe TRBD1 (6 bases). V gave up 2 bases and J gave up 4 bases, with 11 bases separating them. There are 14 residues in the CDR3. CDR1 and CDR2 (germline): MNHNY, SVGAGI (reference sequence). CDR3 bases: TGTGCCAGCAGTTACACAGGACAGCTCTATGGCTACACCTTC. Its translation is CASSYTGQLYGYTF.

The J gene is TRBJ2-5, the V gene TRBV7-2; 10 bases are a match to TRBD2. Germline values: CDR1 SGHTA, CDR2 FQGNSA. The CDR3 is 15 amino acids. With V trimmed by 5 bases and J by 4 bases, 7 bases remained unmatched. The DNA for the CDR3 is TGTGCCAGCAGCCTAGAGAGGACTAGCGGAGAGACCCAGTACTTC. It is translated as CASSLERTSGETQYF.